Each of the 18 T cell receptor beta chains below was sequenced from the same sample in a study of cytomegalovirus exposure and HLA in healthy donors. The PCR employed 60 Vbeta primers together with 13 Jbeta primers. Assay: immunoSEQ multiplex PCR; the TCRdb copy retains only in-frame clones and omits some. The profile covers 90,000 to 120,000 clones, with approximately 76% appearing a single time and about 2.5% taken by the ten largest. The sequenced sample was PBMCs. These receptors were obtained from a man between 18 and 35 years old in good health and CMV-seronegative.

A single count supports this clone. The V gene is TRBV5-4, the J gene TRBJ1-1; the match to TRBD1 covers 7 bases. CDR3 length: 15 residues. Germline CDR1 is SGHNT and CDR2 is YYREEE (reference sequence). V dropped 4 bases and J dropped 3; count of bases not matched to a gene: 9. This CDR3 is CASSVLTGADTEAFF. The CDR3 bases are TGTGCCAGCAGCGTCCTCACAGGGGCGGACACTGAAGCTTTCTTT.

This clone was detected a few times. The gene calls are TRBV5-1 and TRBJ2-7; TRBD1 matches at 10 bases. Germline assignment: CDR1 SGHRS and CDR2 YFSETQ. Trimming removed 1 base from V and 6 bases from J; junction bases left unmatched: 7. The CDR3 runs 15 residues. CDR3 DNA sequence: TGCGCCAGCAGCTTGCTGGGACAGGGGCAAGGCGAGCAGTACTTC. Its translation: CASSLLGQGQGEQYF.

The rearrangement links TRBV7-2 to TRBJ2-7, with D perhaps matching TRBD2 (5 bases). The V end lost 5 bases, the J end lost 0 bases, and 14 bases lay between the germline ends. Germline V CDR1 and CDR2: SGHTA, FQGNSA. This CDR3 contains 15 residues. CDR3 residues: CASSHRDESSYEQYF. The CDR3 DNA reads TGTGCCAGCAGCCACCGGGATGAGAGCTCCTACGAGCAGTACTTC.

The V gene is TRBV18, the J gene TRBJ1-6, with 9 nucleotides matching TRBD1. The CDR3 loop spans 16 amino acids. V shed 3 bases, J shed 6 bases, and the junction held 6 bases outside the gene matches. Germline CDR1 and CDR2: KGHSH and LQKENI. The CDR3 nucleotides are TGTGCCAGCTCACCGATACAGGGGGCGGGTAATTCACCCCTCCACTTT. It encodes CASSPIQGAGNSPLHF. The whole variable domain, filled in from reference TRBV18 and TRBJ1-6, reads NAGVMQNPRHLVRRRGQEARLRCSPMKGHSHVYWYRQLPEEGLKFMVYLQKENIIDESGMPKERFSAEFPKEGPSILRIQQVVRGDSAAYFCASSPIQGAGNSPLHFGNGTRLTVT.

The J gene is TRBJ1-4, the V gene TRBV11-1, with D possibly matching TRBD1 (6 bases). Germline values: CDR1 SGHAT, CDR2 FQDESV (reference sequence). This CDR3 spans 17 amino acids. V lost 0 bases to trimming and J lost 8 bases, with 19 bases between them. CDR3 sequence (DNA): TGTGCCAGCAGCTTAGCGTTCCGGGGGGCAAGGTGGGAAAAACTGTTTTTT. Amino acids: CASSLAFRGARWEKLFF.

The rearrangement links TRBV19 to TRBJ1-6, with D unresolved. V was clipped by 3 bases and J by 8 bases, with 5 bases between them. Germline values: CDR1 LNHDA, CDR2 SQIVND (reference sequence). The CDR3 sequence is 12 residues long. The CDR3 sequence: CASSITDSPLHF. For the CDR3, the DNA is TGTGCCAGTAGTATTACAGATTCACCCCTCCACTTT.

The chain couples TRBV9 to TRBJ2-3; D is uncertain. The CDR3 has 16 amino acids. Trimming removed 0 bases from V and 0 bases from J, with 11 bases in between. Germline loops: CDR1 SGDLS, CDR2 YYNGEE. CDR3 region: CASSVEAGHSTDTQYF. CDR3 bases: TGTGCCAGCAGCGTAGAGGCAGGCCATAGCACAGATACGCAGTATTTT.

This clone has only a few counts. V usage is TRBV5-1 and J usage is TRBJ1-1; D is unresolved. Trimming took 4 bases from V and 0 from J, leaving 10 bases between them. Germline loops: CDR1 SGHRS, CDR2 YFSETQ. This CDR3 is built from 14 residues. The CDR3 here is CASSPGEMNTEAFF. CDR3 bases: TGCGCCAGCAGCCCCGGGGAGATGAACACTGAAGCTTTCTTT.

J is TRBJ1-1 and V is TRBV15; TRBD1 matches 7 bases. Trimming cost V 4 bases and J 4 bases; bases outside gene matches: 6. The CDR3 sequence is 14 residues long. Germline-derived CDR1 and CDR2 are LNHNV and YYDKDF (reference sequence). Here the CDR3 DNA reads TGTGCCACCAGCAACAGGGGAGTGGGCACTGAAGCTTTCTTT. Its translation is CATSNRGVGTEAFF.

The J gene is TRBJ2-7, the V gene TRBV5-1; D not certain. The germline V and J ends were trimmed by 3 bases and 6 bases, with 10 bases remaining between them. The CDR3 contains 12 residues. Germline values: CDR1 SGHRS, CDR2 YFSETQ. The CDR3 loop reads CASSSSGVEQYF. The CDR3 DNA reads TGCGCCAGCAGCTCGTCGGGTGTCGAGCAGTACTTC.

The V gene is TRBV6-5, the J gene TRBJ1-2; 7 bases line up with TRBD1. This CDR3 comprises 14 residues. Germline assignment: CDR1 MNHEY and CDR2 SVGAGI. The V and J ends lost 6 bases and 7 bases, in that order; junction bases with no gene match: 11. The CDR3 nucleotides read TGTGCCAGCAGGCCCCATACAGGGGAACGTGGCTACACCTTC. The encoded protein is CASRPHTGERGYTF.

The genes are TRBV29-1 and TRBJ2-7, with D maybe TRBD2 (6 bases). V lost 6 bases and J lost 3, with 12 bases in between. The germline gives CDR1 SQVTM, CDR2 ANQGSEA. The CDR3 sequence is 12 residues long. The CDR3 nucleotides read TGCAGCGTGTCCGGGGGAGGCTACGAGCAGTACTTC. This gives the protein CSVSGGGYEQYF.

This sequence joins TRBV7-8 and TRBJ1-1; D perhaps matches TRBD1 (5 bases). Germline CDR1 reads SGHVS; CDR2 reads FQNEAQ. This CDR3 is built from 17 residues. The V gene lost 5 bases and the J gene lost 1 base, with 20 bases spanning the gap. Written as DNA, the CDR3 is TGTGCCAGCAGCCTGATTTTGGGAATAGGGGAGAACACTGAAGCTTTCTTT. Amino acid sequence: CASSLILGIGENTEAFF.

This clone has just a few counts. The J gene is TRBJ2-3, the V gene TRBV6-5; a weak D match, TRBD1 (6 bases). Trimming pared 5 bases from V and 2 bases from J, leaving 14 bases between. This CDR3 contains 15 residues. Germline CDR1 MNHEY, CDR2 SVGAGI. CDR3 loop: CASSAGEKHTDTQYF. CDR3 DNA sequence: TGTGCCAGCAGTGCAGGGGAGAAGCACACAGATACGCAGTATTTT.

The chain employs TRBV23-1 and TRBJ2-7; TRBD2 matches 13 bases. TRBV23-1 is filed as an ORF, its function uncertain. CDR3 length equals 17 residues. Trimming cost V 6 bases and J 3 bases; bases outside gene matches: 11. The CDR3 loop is CASRQVGTSGTHYEQYF. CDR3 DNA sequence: TGCGCCAGCAGGCAAGTTGGGACTAGCGGGACCCACTACGAGCAGTACTTC.

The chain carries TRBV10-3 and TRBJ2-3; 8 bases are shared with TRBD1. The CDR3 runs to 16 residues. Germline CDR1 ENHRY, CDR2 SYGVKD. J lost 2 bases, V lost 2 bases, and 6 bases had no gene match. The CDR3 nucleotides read TGTGCCATCAGTGAGGCCACGGGACAGGTCACAGATACGCAGTATTTT. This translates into CAISEATGQVTDTQYF.

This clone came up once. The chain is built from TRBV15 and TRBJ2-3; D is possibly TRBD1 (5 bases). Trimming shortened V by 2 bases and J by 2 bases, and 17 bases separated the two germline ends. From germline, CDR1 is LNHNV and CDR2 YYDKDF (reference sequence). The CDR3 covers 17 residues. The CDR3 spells CATSRRAGMGPTDTQYF. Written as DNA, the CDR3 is TGTGCCACCAGCAGACGGGCAGGGATGGGTCCCACAGATACGCAGTATTTT. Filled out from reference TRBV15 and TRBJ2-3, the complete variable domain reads DAMVIQNPRYQVTQFGKPVTLSCSQTLNHNVMYWYQQKSSQAPKLLFHYYDKDFNNEADTPDNFQSRRPNTSFCFLDIRSPGLGDTAMYLCATSRRAGMGPTDTQYFGPGTRLTVL.

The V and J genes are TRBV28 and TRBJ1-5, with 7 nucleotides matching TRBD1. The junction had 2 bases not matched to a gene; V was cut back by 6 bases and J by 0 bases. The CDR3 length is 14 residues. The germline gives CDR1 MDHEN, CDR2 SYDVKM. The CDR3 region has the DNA TGTGCCAGCAGGCACAGGGGTAGCAATCAGCCCCAGCATTTT. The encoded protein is CASRHRGSNQPQHF.